This T cell receptor beta chain was identified in a study of regulatory T cells in long-lasting Graves disease. Time point specified: newly diagnosed GD, antithyroid drugs for less than 3 months. Isolated PBMC RNA provided the starting material for the TCR library. Arm-PCR of CDR3 regions and iRepertoire HTBI primers were the basis on which TCR beta libraries were built. TCRdb used MiXCR to reprocess the multiplex PCR reads, holding one entry per CDR3 protein. The sample contains 450,000 to 600,000 distinct CDR3 sequences, roughly 15% of which appear only once. This clonotype appeared many times. Germline lookup yields CDR1 KGHSH and CDR2 LQKENI. Trimming cost V 6 bases and J 3 bases; bases outside gene matches: 11. There are 16 residues in the CDR3. The same specimen was also included in a second study, on T cells in Graves' hyperthyroidism and ophthalmopathy.

The clonotype originates from a man between 35 and 55 years old with Graves disease. Sample: peripheral blood mononuclear cells (PBMCs), taken at new diagnosis, from a patient treated with antithyroid drugs. The chain employs TRBV18 and TRBJ2-1; TRBD2 agrees at 7 bases. Here the CDR3 reads CASSSVTGGIYNEQFF. The CDR3 DNA sequence: TGTGCCAGCTCGTCAGTGACGGGAGGAATCTACAATGAGCAGTTCTTC.